The 18 T cell receptor beta chains in this list originate from one sample, sequenced in a study of identical twins. TCRdb used MiXCR to reprocess the 5' RACE reads, holding one entry per CDR3 protein. The sample has approximately 230,000 distinct CDR3 sequences, over 12% seen once; the top ten hold approximately 10%. The sequencing sample was made of memory (CD45RO+) T cells sorted from blood. These receptors were taken from a woman younger than 30 in good health.

The V and J genes are TRBV4-2 and TRBJ1-4; 10 bases match TRBD1. With V trimmed by 4 bases and J by 10 bases, 18 bases remained unmatched. Germline V gene sequence: CDR1 LGHNA, CDR2 YNFKEQ. The CDR3 is made up of 18 amino acids. The CDR3: CASSPGTGATLSLRKLFF. The CDR3 nucleotides are TGTGCCAGCAGCCCAGGGACAGGGGCCACTCTTAGTCTACGAAAACTGTTTTTT.

V is TRBV20-1 and J is TRBJ2-2, with D possibly being TRBD2 (6 bases). This CDR3 contains 14 residues. The V end was cut by 3 bases, the J end by 6 bases, with 14 bases between. Germline V lookup: CDR1 DFQATT, CDR2 SNEGSKA (reference sequence). CDR3 in amino acids: CSASMLRGAGELFF. Here the CDR3 DNA reads TGCAGTGCTAGCATGTTGCGCGGGGCCGGGGAGCTGTTTTTT.

The V call is TRBV9, the J call TRBJ1-1; D ambiguous. The CDR3 is 13 amino acids. V shed 2 bases and J shed 3 bases, with 8 bases lying between them. Germline values: CDR1 SGDLS, CDR2 YYNGEE. As DNA, the CDR3 is TGTGCCAGCAGCGTTGAGCGGTACACTGAAGCTTTCTTT. Translated: CASSVERYTEAFF.

Concerning this clonotype itself: A junction end diverges from the germline sequence, so it may reflect a read error. J is TRBJ2-1 and V is TRBV20-1; 7 bases are shared with TRBD1. This CDR3 comprises 14 residues. Germline-derived CDR1 and CDR2 are DFQATT and SNEGSKA (reference sequence). The CDR3 region has the DNA TGCAGTGCCAGAGACAGGGAGTCCTACAATGAGCAGTTCTTC. Amino acid sequence: CSARDRESYNEQFF.

This rearrangement joins TRBV7-9 to TRBJ1-2; 7 bases line up with TRBD1. V was clipped by 5 bases and J by 8 bases; unmatched bases: 8. The CDR3 has 13 amino acids. The germline gives CDR1 SEHNR, CDR2 FQNEAQ (reference sequence). Written as DNA, the CDR3 is TGTGCCAGCAGCACGTTGCAGGGGGACGGCTACACCTTC. Protein product: CASSTLQGDGYTF.

This clonotype turned up a few times. The chain links TRBV5-1 to TRBJ2-7, with 10 bases that match TRBD2. The CDR3 extends over 13 amino acids. The germline V gene encodes CDR1 SGHRS and CDR2 YFSETQ. The J segment lost 6 bases and the V segment lost 4 bases, leaving 4 bases of the junction unmatched. CDR3 coding DNA: TGCGCCAGCAGCCAAGCGGGGGGGGGCGAGCAGTACTTC. Its translation: CASSQAGGGEQYF.

This chain joins TRBV5-8 and TRBJ2-7; 8 bases match TRBD2. Germline values: CDR1 SGHTS, CDR2 YDEGEE. The CDR3 length is 14 residues. With 4 bases clipped from V and 7 bases from J, the junction kept 10 bases outside the gene matches. The CDR3 DNA is TGTGCCAGCAGCCGAGAAGCGGGAGCTGGAGAGCAGTACTTC. This sequence encodes CASSREAGAGEQYF.

V usage is TRBV5-1 and J usage is TRBJ1-2; D call uncertain. V lost 0 bases, J lost 5 bases, and 11 bases lay in between. CDR3 length equals 14 residues. CDR1 and CDR2 from the germline V gene are SGHRS and YFSETQ. This chain's CDR3 is CASSLDTGRYGYTF. The CDR3 coding sequence is TGCGCCAGCAGCTTGGATACGGGGAGGTATGGCTACACCTTC.

This clonotype showed up many times. The V call is TRBV7-2, the J call TRBJ2-5, with TRBD1 matching 8 bases. Germline CDR1 is SGHTA and CDR2 is FQGNSA. J lost 3 bases, V lost 3 bases, and 0 bases had no gene match. The CDR3 consists of 13 residues. The CDR3 protein is CASSLDREETQYF. Written as DNA, the CDR3 is TGTGCCAGCAGCTTGGACAGGGAAGAGACCCAGTACTTC.

This clonotype was picked up a small number of times. The chain carries TRBV30 and TRBJ2-4, with D hard to call. V lost 2 bases and J 4 bases, leaving 9 bases between the germline ends. The CDR3 is 13 amino acids. CDR1 is GTSNPN, CDR2 SVGIG, per germline (reference sequence). CDR3 nucleotide sequence: TGTGCCTGGAGTAATAGTGTGAAAAACATTCAGTACTTC. It encodes CAWSNSVKNIQYF.

Only a few counts were recorded for this clonotype. The chain couples TRBV7-9 to TRBJ2-7, with D unclear. With 5 bases removed from V and 6 bases from J, the gap between germline ends came to 17 bases. CDR3 length equals 14 residues. Per germline, CDR1 SEHNR and CDR2 FQNEAQ (reference sequence). For the CDR3, the DNA is TGTGCCAGCAGCCCCCCGGCGGCAACGAGCGAGCAGTACTTC. It encodes CASSPPAATSEQYF. Full variable domain (outside the CDR3, taken from reference TRBV7-9 and TRBJ2-7): DTGVSQNPRHKITKRGQNVTFRCDPISEHNRLYWYRQTLGQGPEFLTYFQNEAQLEKSRLLSDRFSAERPKGSFSTLEIQRTEQGDSAMYLCASSPPAATSEQYFGPGTRLTVT.

The V and J genes are TRBV20-1 and TRBJ1-4, with D perhaps TRBD1 (5 bases). This CDR3 has 14 amino acids. The germline V gene encodes CDR1 DFQATT and CDR2 SNEGSKA (reference sequence). V lost 3 bases and J 3 bases, leaving 11 bases between the germline ends. CDR3 protein: CSASRGGANEKLFF. In DNA, the CDR3 is TGCAGTGCTAGTCGGGGCGGCGCTAATGAAAAACTGTTTTTT.

This clonotype has a count of ten or more. The chain joins TRBV12-3 or TRBV12-4 to TRBJ1-1, with D perhaps TRBD1 (6 bases). This CDR3 is built from 14 residues. The germline V and J ends were trimmed by 7 bases and 0 bases, with 12 bases remaining between them. CDR3 sequence: CASNPTGLNTEAFF. The CDR3 DNA follows: TGTGCCAGCAACCCGACAGGATTGAACACTGAAGCTTTCTTT.

This clonotype was seen more than once but under ten times. The chain couples TRBV20-1 to TRBJ2-5; D gene ambiguous. Germline V lookup: CDR1 DFQATT, CDR2 SNEGSKA (reference sequence). CDR3 size: 12 residues. The V end lost 6 bases, the J end lost 5 bases, and 13 bases lay between the germline ends. The CDR3 DNA is TGCAGTGCCCACCGAAAGTTGGAGACCCAGTACTTC. Protein: CSAHRKLETQYF.

The J gene is TRBJ2-1, the V gene TRBV14, with D hard to call. The germline gives CDR1 SGHDN, CDR2 FVKESK. V was clipped by 4 bases and J by 3 bases, with 7 bases between them. The CDR3 extends over 13 amino acids. CDR3 protein: CASSLYFYNEQFF. CDR3 coding DNA: TGTGCCAGCAGCCTTTACTTCTACAATGAGCAGTTCTTC.

This clonotype was observed a few times. J is TRBJ2-1 and V is TRBV7-2, with 7 bases fitting TRBD2. CDR1 and CDR2 (germline): SGHTA, FQGNSA. The ends lost 3 bases at V and 12 bases at J; junction bases unmatched: 8. CDR3 size: 13 residues. The CDR3 protein is CASSFVGGIAQFF. CDR3 DNA sequence: TGTGCCAGCAGCTTCGTGGGGGGGATAGCGCAGTTCTTC.

The V gene is TRBV5-6, the J gene TRBJ2-5; D not resolved. Germline CDR1 is SGHDT and CDR2 is YYEEEE. The CDR3 loop spans 14 amino acids. The V and J ends lost 3 bases and 5 bases respectively, with 14 bases between them. CDR3 DNA: TGTGCCAGCAGCTCAACCTGGGTTGGGGAGACCCAGTACTTC. Encoded protein: CASSSTWVGETQYF.

This chain joins TRBV19 and TRBJ2-2; 8 bases are a match to TRBD1. Germline CDR1 reads LNHDA; CDR2 reads SQIVND (reference sequence). This CDR3 region has 16 residues. Trimming took 7 bases from V and 1 from J; bases not matched to a gene: 8. The CDR3 is CASKGAGGLNTGELFF. The CDR3 bases are TGTGCCAGTAAGGGGGCAGGGGGCTTGAACACCGGGGAGCTGTTTTTT.